This T cell receptor beta chain was observed in a study of T cells after yellow fever vaccination. About the research overall: Low-cell-number fractions underwent preparation using SMART-Seq v4 Ultra Low Input.

General study results and limits: Weaker overall, the secondary response nonetheless peaked faster (day 5 versus 15). Most primary-vaccination clones reappeared after the booster (approximately 95% CD4, more than 70% CD8).

The CDR3 sequence is 16 residues long. Germline V lookup: CDR1 SGHTA, CDR2 FQGNSA. V was pared by 1 base and J by 0 bases, with 10 bases between. In the case of this clonotype: The antigen is undetermined.

It was through 5'RACE template switching that TCR cDNA was made, with a universal primer site and UMIs added. TCRdb re-analysed the 5' RACE reads in MiXCR, keeping a single row per CDR3 protein. The sample lists 150,000 to 200,000 distinct CDR3 sequences, about 7% occurring once. The gene calls are TRBV7-2 and TRBJ2-1; no clear D. The TCR sequence derives from a man aged 18 to 30 who received the YFV17D yellow fever vaccine. The input for sequencing was CD4+ T cells sorted from PBMCs, taken more than 4 days after the first yellow fever vaccination. The CDR3 DNA sequence: TGTGCCAGCAGCTTAGGCAGCAGTATCTCCTACAATGAGCAGTTCTTC. This translates into CASSLGSSISYNEQFF. The entire variable domain, with the rest obtained from reference TRBV7-2 and TRBJ2-1, is as follows: GAGVSQSPSNKVTEKGKDVELRCDPISGHTALYWYRQSLGQGLEFLIYFQGNSAPDKSGLPSDRFSAERTGGSVSTLTIQRTQQEDSAVYLCASSLGSSISYNEQFFGPGTRLTVL.